One and the same sample provided the 2 T cell receptor beta chains below, sequenced in a study of cytomegalovirus exposure and HLA in healthy donors (dated by TCRdb to the late 2010s). Libraries were prepared through the immunoSEQ multiplex PCR assay. The multiplex PCR relied on a mix of 60 forward primers for TCR Vbeta segments and 13 reverse primers for TCR Jbeta segments. Entries here come from immuneACCESS through TCRdb and include only in-frame sequences with V and J called. Some clones fail to appear in such tables; in the studies checked, an unresolved V gene covers under half of the shortfall, and the cause of the remainder is unknown. Across this sample there are about 120,000 clones, with 55% to 65% seen only once. The ten top clones hold just under 9.5% of the sample. The source material was PBMCs. These receptors came from a woman aged 40-49 years in good health and CMV-seropositive.

This sequence joins TRBV19 and TRBJ2-3, with 9 positions matching TRBD1. The V and J ends lost 3 bases and 2 bases, in that order; junction bases with no gene match: 3. The CDR3 is made up of 15 amino acids. Germline V gives CDR1 LNHDA, CDR2 SQIVND (reference sequence). The CDR3, as DNA: TGTGCCAGTAGTATTTCACAGGGGGCCACAGATACGCAGTATTTT. Protein: CASSISQGATDTQYF. Full variable domain (missing parts from reference TRBV19 and TRBJ2-3): DGGITQSPKYLFRKEGQNVTLSCEQNLNHDAMYWYRQDPGQGLRLIYYSQIVNDFQKGDIAEGYSVSREKKESFPLTVTSAQKNPTAFYLCASSISQGATDTQYFGPGTRLTVL.

This clone has a handful of counts. This sequence joins TRBV4-3 and TRBJ1-1; D may be TRBD1 (5 bases). CDR1 and CDR2 (germline): LGHNA, YSLEER. V shed 0 bases and J shed 0 bases, with 14 bases lying between them. This CDR3 region has 17 residues. The CDR3 is CASSQEGRGGMNTEAFF. DNA of the CDR3: TGCGCCAGCAGCCAAGAGGGGCGGGGAGGAATGAACACTGAAGCTTTCTTT.